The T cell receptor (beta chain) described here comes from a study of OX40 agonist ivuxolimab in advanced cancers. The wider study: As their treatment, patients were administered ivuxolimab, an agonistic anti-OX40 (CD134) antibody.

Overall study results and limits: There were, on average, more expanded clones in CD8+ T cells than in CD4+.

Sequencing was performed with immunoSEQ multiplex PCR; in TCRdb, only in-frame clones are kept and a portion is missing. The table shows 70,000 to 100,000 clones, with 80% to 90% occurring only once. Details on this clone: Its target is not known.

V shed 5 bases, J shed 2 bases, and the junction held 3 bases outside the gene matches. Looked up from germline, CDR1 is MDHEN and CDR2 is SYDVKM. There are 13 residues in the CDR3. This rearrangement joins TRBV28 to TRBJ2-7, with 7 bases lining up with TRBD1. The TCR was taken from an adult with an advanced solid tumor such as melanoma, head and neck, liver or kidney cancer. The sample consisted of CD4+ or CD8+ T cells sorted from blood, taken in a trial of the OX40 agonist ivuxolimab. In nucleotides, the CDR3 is TGTGCCAGCAGTACAGGGGCCACCTACGAGCAGTACTTC. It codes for CASSTGATYEQYF.